This TCR beta chain is from a study of graft-versus-host responses after intestinal transplantation. Study overall: Recipients got multivisceral, liver-intestinal, or isolated intestinal transplants. For approximately three years after anti-thymocyte globulin induction, all recipients took tacrolimus and steroids. Study results and caveats: The marrow of recipients harbored GvH clones, and ileum or blood showed some of them first. Elevated graft-versus-host to host-versus-graft clonal ratios in allografts were recorded for patients with graft-donor T cell macrochimerism.

TCRdb's table, derived via immunoSEQ multiplex PCR, lists solely in-frame clones and lacks some. The data show 90,000 to 100,000 clones, roughly 91% seen once. CDR3 length equals 15 residues. Germline trimming cut 6 bases from V and 6 bases from J; bases unmatched to any gene: 7. Germline-derived CDR1 and CDR2 are MRHNA and SNTAGT. In this sample, this clone turned up once. The antigen remains unidentified. The sample consisted of unstimulated CD8+ T cells sorted from spleen or lymph node cells, taken before intestinal transplant. The receptor was derived from a human donor who received an intestinal transplant. This rearrangement joins TRBV6-4 to TRBJ2-3; 12 nucleotides match TRBD2. In DNA, the CDR3 is TGTGCCAGCAGATTCCTAGCGGGGGGGCGCGATACGCAGTATTTT. Its translation is CASRFLAGGRDTQYF.